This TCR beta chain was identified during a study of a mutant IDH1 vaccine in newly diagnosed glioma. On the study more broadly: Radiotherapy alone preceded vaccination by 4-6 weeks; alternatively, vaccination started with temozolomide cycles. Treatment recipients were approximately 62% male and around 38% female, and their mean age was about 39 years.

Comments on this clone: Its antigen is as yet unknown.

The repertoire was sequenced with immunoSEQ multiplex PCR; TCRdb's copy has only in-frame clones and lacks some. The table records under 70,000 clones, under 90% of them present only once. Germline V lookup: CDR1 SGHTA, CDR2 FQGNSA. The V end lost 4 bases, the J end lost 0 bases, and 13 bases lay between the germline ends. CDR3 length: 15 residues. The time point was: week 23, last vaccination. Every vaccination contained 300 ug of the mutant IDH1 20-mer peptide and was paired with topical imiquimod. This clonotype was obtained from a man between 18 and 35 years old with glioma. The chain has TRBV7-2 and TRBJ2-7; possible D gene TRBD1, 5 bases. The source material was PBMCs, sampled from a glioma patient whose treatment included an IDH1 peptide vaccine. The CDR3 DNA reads TGTGCCAGCAGCTCCACCCGGACACTCTCCTACGAGCAGTACTTC. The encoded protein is CASSSTRTLSYEQYF. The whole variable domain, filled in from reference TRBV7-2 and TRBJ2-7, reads GAGVSQSPSNKVTEKGKDVELRCDPISGHTALYWYRQSLGQGLEFLIYFQGNSAPDKSGLPSDRFSAERTGGSVSTLTIQRTQQEDSAVYLCASSSTRTLSYEQYFGPGTRLTVT.